This T cell receptor beta chain was observed in a study of blood T cell repertoires in COVID-19. Study summary: Spain, Italy and the United States supplied samples that represented acute and convalescent COVID-19. From T cells, B-cell-depleted T cells, or PBMCs came the material, which was cDNA or gDNA.

Original data processing: For nucleated cells, counts were estimated from reference gene primer amplification. The assay was immunoSEQ multiplex PCR, and TCRdb's table has in-frame clones only and misses some. The D gene and trimming were derived from the DNA, and the V and J assignments and clone size from that table. This repertoire shows approximately 240,000 clones, 70% to 90% found once; its top ten account for 2% to 2.5%. Sequencing used peripheral blood. This receptor was obtained from a middle-aged woman who had recovered from COVID-19.

The CDR3, as DNA: TGCGCCAGCAGCCAGATCCGCAGGGGACCCTACGAGCAGTACTTC. It translates to CASSQIRRGPYEQYF. This chain links TRBV4-1 with TRBJ2-7; the D gene is possibly TRBD1 (6 bases). V lost 3 bases and J 2 bases, leaving 14 bases between the germline ends. This CDR3 spans 15 amino acids. Germline V gives CDR1 MGHRA, CDR2 YSYEKL.